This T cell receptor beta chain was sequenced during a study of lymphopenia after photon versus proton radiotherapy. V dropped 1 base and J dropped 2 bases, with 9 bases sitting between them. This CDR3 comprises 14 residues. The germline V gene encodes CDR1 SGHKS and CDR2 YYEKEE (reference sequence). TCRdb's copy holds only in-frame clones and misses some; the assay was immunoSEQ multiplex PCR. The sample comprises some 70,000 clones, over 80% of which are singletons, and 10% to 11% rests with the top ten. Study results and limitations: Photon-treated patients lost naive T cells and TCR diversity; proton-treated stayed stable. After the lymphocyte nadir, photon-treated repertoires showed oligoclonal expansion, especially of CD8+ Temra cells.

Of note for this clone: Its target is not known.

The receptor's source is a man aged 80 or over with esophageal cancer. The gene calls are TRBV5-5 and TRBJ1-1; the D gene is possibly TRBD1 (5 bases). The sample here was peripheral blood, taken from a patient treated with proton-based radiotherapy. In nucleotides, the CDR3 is TGTGCCAGCAGCTTGAGACAGTATAACACTGAAGCTTTCTTT. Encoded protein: CASSLRQYNTEAFF.